Sequencing of this TCR beta chain was carried out in a study of cytomegalovirus exposure and HLA in healthy donors. Whole-study findings and limits: Using the classifier, cytomegalovirus status was reportedly diagnosed with high specificity and sensitivity. It was taken for granted in presence/absence analyses that sequencing depth across donors was roughly uniform. The study labeled 150 or so TCR beta chains cytomegalovirus-associated. Owing to their indistinguishability, certain V segments, notably TRBV6-2 and TRBV6-3, were excluded.

The PCR made use of 60 Vbeta and 13 Jbeta primers. Method: immunoSEQ multiplex PCR; TCRdb's copy keeps in-frame clones and lacks some. The table for this sample gives 45,000 to 55,000 clones. CDR1 and CDR2 (germline): LGHNT, FRNRAP. This CDR3 region has 17 residues. V was pared by 0 bases and J by 0 bases, with 15 bases between. On this clone itself: Its antigen is still unknown.

The chain links TRBV12-5 to TRBJ2-7, with a weak D call TRBD1 (6 bases). The clonotype comes from a male donor in good health and CMV-seropositive. Sequencing was performed on PBMCs. CDR3 sequence reads: CASGLVLPGHPSYEQYF. Here the CDR3 DNA reads TGTGCTAGTGGTTTGGTACTCCCGGGACACCCCTCCTACGAGCAGTACTTC.